Ten or more counts support the clone carrying this T cell receptor (beta chain). Its antigen is not known. This sample is drawn from a study of post-analysis software for immune sequencing data. The overall study: Some patients lacked subtype; others had relapsing-remitting, secondary progressive or progressive-relapsing disease. Study findings and constraints: In patients, five or six TRBV segments were more frequent than in controls, with TRBV5-6, TRBV5-1 and TRBV20-1 among them. In multiple sclerosis, normalized Chao1 diversity was significantly below that of controls.

The germline V and J ends were trimmed by 6 bases and 6 bases, with 15 bases remaining between them. CDR3 size: 13 residues. Germline loops: CDR1 DFQATT, CDR2 SNEGSKA (reference sequence). Sequencing libraries made from TCR beta cDNA carried unique molecular identifiers. There were roughly 0.9 to 10 million T cells, and 480,000 or so cDNA molecules came from them. TCRdb called the PCR reads again in MiXCR, with one record for every CDR3 protein. In the table there are about 160,000 distinct CDR3 sequences, around 36% of which are singletons. The TCR originated in a girl between 10 and 17 years old with multiple sclerosis. This sample comprised blood, obtained after autologous hematopoietic stem cell transplantation. The chain is built from TRBV20-1 and TRBJ2-1; possibly TRBD1 for D (6 bases). Here the CDR3 DNA reads TGCAGTGCCGATTATTTACAGGGCAATGAGCAGTTCTTC. It specifies CSADYLQGNEQFF.